This passage covers 4 T cell receptor beta chains from one sample sequenced in a study of control samples from healthy donors and cancer patients. Generated by immunoSEQ multiplex PCR, the TCRdb table keeps only in-frame clones and is missing some. The sample comprises roughly 80,000 clones, more than 70% of which are singletons, and around 5.7% rests with the top ten. Sequencing was carried out using blood. These receptors were obtained from a woman in her forties or fifties in good health.

In its sample, this clone was seen once. The chain carries TRBV9 and TRBJ1-2, with a tentative D call TRBD1 (6 bases). The V gene lost 3 bases and the J gene lost 7 bases, with 7 bases spanning the gap. The CDR3 is made up of 11 amino acids. CDR1 and CDR2 from the germline V gene are SGDLS and YYNGEE. The CDR3 nucleotides are TGTGCCAGCAGCGCGACAGGTGGCTACACCTTC. This translates into CASSATGGYTF.

The chain is built from TRBV28 and TRBJ1-2; weak D call: TRBD1 (6 bases). Germline V gives CDR1 MDHEN, CDR2 SYDVKM. The CDR3 is 13 residues long. With 9 bases removed from V and 5 bases from J, the gap between germline ends came to 16 bases. DNA of the CDR3: TGTGCCAGTAAAAAACAGGGCTGGTATGGCTACACCTTC. Translated, it gives CASKKQGWYGYTF.

A few counts support this clone. The chain employs TRBV7-9 and TRBJ2-1; the match to TRBD1 covers 8 bases. CDR1 and CDR2 from the germline V gene are SEHNR and FQNEAQ (reference sequence). The trim removed 5 bases at V and 5 bases at J, leaving 17 bases unmatched. CDR3 length: 18 amino acids. CDR3 in amino acids: CASSPKGVDRVVDNEQFF. CDR3 bases: TGTGCCAGCAGCCCAAAGGGGGTGGACAGGGTAGTTGACAATGAGCAGTTCTTC.

The chain is built from TRBV7-9 and TRBJ1-1; D unresolved. Germline CDR1 reads SEHNR; CDR2 reads FQNEAQ (reference sequence). Trimming took 2 bases from V and 3 from J, leaving 10 bases between them. The CDR3 covers 14 residues. CDR3 sequence (DNA): TGTGCCAGCAGCTTACTGGGTACTTACACTGAAGCTTTCTTT. It codes for CASSLLGTYTEAFF.